This T cell receptor beta chain was captured by sequencing in a study of CD8 T cells in Susac syndrome. An input of roughly 0.5 to 1 ug of RNA was subjected to reverse transcription using random hexamers. TCRdb processed the immunoSEQ multiplex PCR reads anew with MiXCR; each CDR3 protein has one entry. The data contain approximately 130,000 distinct CDR3 sequences, under 95% of them seen just once; the ten biggest clones take up approximately 0.24%. Germline loops: CDR1 LGHDT, CDR2 YNNKEL (reference sequence). The CDR3 totals 14 residues. The ends were cut back, 3 bases at V and 7 bases at J, with 15 bases in the middle.

The specimen was CD8+ T cells from PBMCs. The rearrangement links TRBV3-1 to TRBJ1-1; D gene ambiguous. The source is a human donor with multiple sclerosis. The chain's CDR3 is CASSHTSLGGEAFF. In DNA form, the CDR3 reads TGTGCCAGCAGCCACACGTCATTAGGAGGTGAAGCTTTCTTT.